This is a list of T cell receptor beta chains from one sample in a study of OX40 agonist ivuxolimab in advanced cancers. The repertoire was sequenced with immunoSEQ multiplex PCR; TCRdb's copy has only in-frame clones and lacks some. Here the sample spans tens of thousands of clones, 90% being singletons. The sequences come from CD4+ or CD8+ T cells sorted from blood, collected in a trial of the OX40 agonist ivuxolimab. Every receptor here comes from an adult with an advanced solid tumor such as melanoma, head and neck, liver or kidney cancer. The CDR3 runs from the conserved cysteine through the conserved F or W. D genes are given only for firm matches. The size field is filled for only some rows; it gives once, few, many or a size class.

TRBJ2-2 15 once . TRBV27 CASSSSRQAGGELFF TGTGCCAGCAGTTCCTCCCGACAGGCTGGCGGGGAGCTGTTTTTT
TRBJ2-6 16 . . TRBV28 CASSEPRGNGANVLTF TGTGCCAGCAGTGAGCCTCGGGGAAATGGGGCCAACGTCCTGACTTTC
TRBJ2-5 11 . . TRBV2 CASRVTETQYF TGTGCCAGCAGGGTAACAGAGACCCAGTACTTC
TRBJ1-3 19 once TRBD1 TRBV7-9 CASSTRTGAILGSGNTIYF TGTGCCAGCAGTACCCGGACAGGGGCAATTCTCGGATCCGGAAACACCATATATTTT
TRBJ2-3 14 . . TRBV19 CASSGRAGTDTQYF TGTGCCAGTAGTGGGCGTGCGGGCACAGATACGCAGTATTTT
TRBJ2-4 15 . TRBD2 TRBV6-1 CASSDTGTSGGVKYF TGTGCCAGCAGTGATACCGGGACTAGCGGGGGGGTGAAGTACTTC
TRBJ2-7 14 once . TRBV11-2 CASSLEGRTYEQYF TGTGCCAGCAGCTTAGAGGGCAGGACCTACGAGCAGTACTTC
TRBJ2-7 11 . . TRBV19 CASSIRGEQYF TGTGCCAGTAGTATTCGGGGGGAGCAGTACTTC
TRBJ1-2 14 . TRBD1 TRBV30 CAWIHRGRGYGYTF TGTGCCTGGATCCACAGGGGGCGCGGCTATGGCTACACCTTC
TRBJ2-5 14 . TRBD2 TRBV10-3 CAISGSGGQETQYF TGTGCCATCAGTGGCAGCGGGGGGCAAGAGACCCAGTACTTC
TRBJ2-7 15 few TRBD1 TRBV7-8 CASRGPGQADYEQYF TGTGCCAGCAGAGGGCCGGGACAGGCCGACTACGAGCAGTACTTC
TRBJ1-2 15 . . TRBV7-6 CASSFHADTHYGYTF TGTGCCAGCAGCTTCCACGCTGACACCCACTATGGCTACACCTTC
TRBJ1-3 17 . TRBD1 TRBV4-1 CASSQTPGTDSGNTIYF TGCGCCAGCAGCCAGACCCCCGGGACAGACTCTGGAAACACCATATATTTT
TRBJ1-4 14 . TRBD1 TRBV6-6 CASVKGTVDEKLFF TGTGCCAGCGTCAAGGGGACAGTTGATGAAAAACTGTTTTTT
TRBJ2-1 16 . . TRBV5-4 CASSQGGGPLYNEQFF TGTGCCAGCAGCCAGGGAGGGGGCCCCCTCTACAATGAGCAGTTCTTC
TRBJ1-1 13 . . TRBV6-1 CASSEIRDTEAFF TGTGCCAGCAGTGAAATCAGGGACACTGAAGCTTTCTTT
TRBJ2-6 16 . . TRBV9 CASSVAGHSGANVLTF TGTGCCAGCAGCGTAGCGGGACACTCTGGGGCCAACGTCCTGACTTTC
TRBJ2-1 18 . TRBD2 TRBV29-1 CSVLPGLAGTPSYNEQFF TGCAGCGTCCTACCGGGACTAGCGGGGACACCCTCCTACAATGAGCAGTTCTTC
TRBJ1-6 16 . . TRBV28 CASRYRSSSYNSPLHF TGTGCCAGCAGGTACAGGTCTAGCTCCTATAATTCACCCCTCCACTTT
TRBJ2-4 14 once . TRBV7-8 CASSISEMKNIQYF TGTGCCAGCAGCATCAGCGAGATGAAAAACATTCAGTACTTC
TRBJ1-1 13 . . TRBV11-2 CASSSQMGGEAFF TGTGCCAGCAGCTCCCAAATGGGGGGTGAAGCTTTCTTT
TRBJ2-7 14 once . TRBV2 CASSGGRVQYEQYF TGTGCCAGCAGTGGCGGCAGGGTACAATACGAGCAGTACTTC
TRBJ2-2 18 . . TRBV19 CASSIESLGTGRTGELFF TGTGCCAGTAGTATAGAATCTTTGGGTACAGGGAGGACCGGGGAGCTGTTTTTT
TRBJ2-5 13 . . TRBV10-1 CASSEGGQETQYF TGCGCCAGCAGTGAAGGGGGACAAGAGACCCAGTACTTC
TRBJ1-4 12 . . TRBV4-1 CASSPTNEKLFF TGCGCCAGCAGCCCAACTAATGAAAAACTGTTTTTT
TRBJ2-2 15 . . TRBV6-1 CASSLRGGNTGELFF TGTGCCAGCAGTCTCAGGGGGGGGAACACCGGGGAGCTGTTTTTT
TRBJ1-6 15 . . TRBV27 CASRGVGEDNSPLHF TGTGCCAGCAGAGGAGTGGGGGAGGATAATTCACCCCTCCACTTT
TRBJ2-3 14 . TRBD1 TRBV6-6 CASSGGTGADTQYF TGTGCCAGCAGCGGGGGGACAGGGGCAGATACGCAGTATTTT
TRBJ1-2 14 . . TRBV18 CASSPDRTNYGYTF TGTGCCAGCTCACCTGACAGGACTAACTATGGCTACACCTTC
TRBJ2-7 14 . . TRBV6-1 CASSDSGSWYEQYF TGTGCCAGCAGTGATTCCGGGAGTTGGTACGAGCAGTACTTC
TRBJ1-1 14 . TRBD1 TRBV7-2 CASSRTGEGNEAFF TGTGCCAGCAGCCGAACAGGGGAAGGGAATGAAGCTTTCTTT
TRBJ1-2 11 . TRBD1 TRBV5-6 CASEGARGYTF TGTGCCAGCGAGGGGGCGCGGGGCTACACCTTC
TRBJ2-3 18 . TRBD2 TRBV27 CASSSWGYGGDRKDTQYF TGTGCCAGCAGCTCCTGGGGTTACGGGGGGGATCGGAAAGATACGCAGTATTTT
TRBJ1-5 15 . . TRBV6-1 CASSDLGGGNQPQHF TGTGCCAGCAGCGACCTCGGAGGGGGCAATCAGCCCCAGCATTTT
TRBJ1-1 14 . TRBD1 TRBV6-5 CASSGDSQNTEAFF TGTGCCAGCAGTGGGGACAGCCAGAACACTGAAGCTTTCTTT
TRBJ2-6 18 once . TRBV19 CASSMANRARSGANVLTF TGTGCCAGTAGTATGGCCAACAGGGCGCGGTCTGGGGCCAACGTCCTGACTTTC
TRBJ2-3 18 . TRBD2 TRBV5-1 CASSSLLAGETGTDTQYF TGCGCCAGCAGCTCATTACTAGCGGGGGAGACGGGCACAGATACGCAGTATTTT
TRBJ1-1 14 . TRBD1 TRBV29-1 CSVAMDGQGSEAFF TGCAGCGTTGCCATGGACGGACAGGGGTCTGAAGCTTTCTTT
TRBJ1-1 16 . TRBD1 TRBV18 CASSPPGQGGSTEAFF TGTGCCAGCTCACCCCCGGGACAGGGGGGAAGCACTGAAGCTTTCTTT
TRBJ2-5 17 . TRBD2 TRBV4-1 CASSQATSGGAGETQYF TGCGCCAGCAGCCAAGCGACTAGCGGGGGGGCAGGGGAGACCCAGTACTTC
TRBJ1-4 17 . . TRBV14 CASSQDPATDLNEKLFF TGTGCCAGCAGCCAAGACCCAGCTACCGATCTTAATGAAAAACTGTTTTTT